This section outlines one T cell receptor (beta chain) sequence together with its context. Antigen: not known. CDR3 length equals 15 residues. CDR1 is SGHRS, CDR2 YFSETQ, per germline. With V trimmed by 3 bases and J by 0 bases, 4 bases remained unmatched. These data belong to a study of cytomegalovirus exposure and HLA in healthy donors. Both 60 Vbeta primers and 13 Jbeta primers went into the PCR. Libraries were prepared by immunoSEQ multiplex PCR; TCRdb keeps only in-frame clonotypes and omits some of them. The sample has about 110,000 clones, roughly 80% seen once. Study outcomes and limitations: TRBV6-2, TRBV6-3 and some other V segments were unresolvable in 87-base-pair reads.

This chain links TRBV5-1 with TRBJ1-2, with 8 bases aligning to TRBD1. The sequenced material came from PBMCs. The receptor comes from a man aged 35 to 55 in good health and CMV-seronegative. CDR3 protein: CASSWGTGANYGYTF. Here the CDR3 DNA reads TGCGCCAGCAGCTGGGGGACAGGAGCTAACTATGGCTACACCTTC.